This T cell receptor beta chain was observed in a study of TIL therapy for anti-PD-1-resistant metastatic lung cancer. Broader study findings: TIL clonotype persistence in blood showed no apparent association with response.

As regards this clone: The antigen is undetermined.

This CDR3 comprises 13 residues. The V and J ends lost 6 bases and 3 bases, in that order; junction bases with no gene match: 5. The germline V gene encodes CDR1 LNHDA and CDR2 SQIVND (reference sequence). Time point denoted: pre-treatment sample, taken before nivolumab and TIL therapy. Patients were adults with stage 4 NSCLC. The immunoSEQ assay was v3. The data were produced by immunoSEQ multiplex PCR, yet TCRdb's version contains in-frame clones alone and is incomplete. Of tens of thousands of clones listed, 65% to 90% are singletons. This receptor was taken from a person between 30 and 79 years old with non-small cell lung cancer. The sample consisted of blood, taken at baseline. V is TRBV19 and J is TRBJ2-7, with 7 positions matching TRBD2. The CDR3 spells CASSAWGGYEQYF. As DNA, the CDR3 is TGTGCCAGTAGCGCCTGGGGGGGCTACGAGCAGTACTTC.